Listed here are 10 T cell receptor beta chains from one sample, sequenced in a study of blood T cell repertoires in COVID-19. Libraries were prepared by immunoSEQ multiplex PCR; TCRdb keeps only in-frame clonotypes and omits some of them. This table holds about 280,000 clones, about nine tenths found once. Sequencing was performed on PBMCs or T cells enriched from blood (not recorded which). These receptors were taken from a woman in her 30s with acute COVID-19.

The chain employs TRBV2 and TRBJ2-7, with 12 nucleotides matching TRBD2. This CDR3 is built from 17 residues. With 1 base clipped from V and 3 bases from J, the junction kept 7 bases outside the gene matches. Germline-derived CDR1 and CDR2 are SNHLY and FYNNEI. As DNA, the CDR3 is TGTGCCAGCAGTGAAGAGGTCGGACTAGCGGGGCACTACGAGCAGTACTTC. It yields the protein CASSEEVGLAGHYEQYF. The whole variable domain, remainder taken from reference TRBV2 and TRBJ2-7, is EPEVTQTPSHQVTQMGQEVILRCVPISNHLYFYWYRQILGQKVEFLVSFYNNEISEKSEIFDDQFSVERPDGSNFTLKIRSTKLEDSAMYFCASSEEVGLAGHYEQYFGPGTRLTVT.

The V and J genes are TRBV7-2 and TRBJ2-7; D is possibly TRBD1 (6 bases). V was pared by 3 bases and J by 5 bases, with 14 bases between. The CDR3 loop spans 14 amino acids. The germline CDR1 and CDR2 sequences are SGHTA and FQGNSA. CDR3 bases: TGTGCCAGCAGCTTTGGGGGCAGGGTGGACGAGCAGTACTTC. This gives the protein CASSFGGRVDEQYF.

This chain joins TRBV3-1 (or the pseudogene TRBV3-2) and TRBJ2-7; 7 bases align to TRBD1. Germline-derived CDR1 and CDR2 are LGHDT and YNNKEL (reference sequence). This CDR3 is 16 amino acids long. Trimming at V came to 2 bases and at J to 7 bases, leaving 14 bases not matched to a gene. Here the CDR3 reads CASSQLTSGGIGEQYF. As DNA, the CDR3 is TGTGCCAGCAGCCAACTGACATCAGGGGGAATTGGGGAGCAGTACTTC.

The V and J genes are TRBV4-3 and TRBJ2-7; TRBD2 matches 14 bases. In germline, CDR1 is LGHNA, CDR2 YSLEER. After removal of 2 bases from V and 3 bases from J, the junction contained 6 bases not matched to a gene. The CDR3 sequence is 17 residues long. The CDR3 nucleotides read TGCGCCAGCAGCCAACTTTTCGGGACTAGCGGGAGCTACGAGCAGTACTTC. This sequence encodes CASSQLFGTSGSYEQYF.

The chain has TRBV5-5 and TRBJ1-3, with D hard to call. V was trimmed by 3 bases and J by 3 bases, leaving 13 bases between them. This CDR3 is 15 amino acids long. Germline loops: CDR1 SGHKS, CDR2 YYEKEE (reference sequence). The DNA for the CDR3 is TGTGCCAGCAGCTCGGACGAGGGTAATGGAAACACCATATATTTT. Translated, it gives CASSSDEGNGNTIYF.

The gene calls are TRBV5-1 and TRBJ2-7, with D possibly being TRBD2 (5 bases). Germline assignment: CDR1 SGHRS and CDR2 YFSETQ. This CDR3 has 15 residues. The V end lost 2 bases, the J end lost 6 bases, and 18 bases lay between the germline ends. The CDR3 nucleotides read TGCGCCAGCAGCTTAAGGGCGGAGGCCTTTCGCGAGCAGTACTTC. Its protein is CASSLRAEAFREQYF.

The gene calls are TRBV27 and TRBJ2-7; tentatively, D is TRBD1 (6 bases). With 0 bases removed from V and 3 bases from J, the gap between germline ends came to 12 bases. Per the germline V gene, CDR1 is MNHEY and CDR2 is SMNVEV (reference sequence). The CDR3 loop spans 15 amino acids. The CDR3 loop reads CASSLSPAGVYEQYF. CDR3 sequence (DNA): TGTGCCAGCAGTTTATCGCCCGCAGGGGTCTACGAGCAGTACTTC.

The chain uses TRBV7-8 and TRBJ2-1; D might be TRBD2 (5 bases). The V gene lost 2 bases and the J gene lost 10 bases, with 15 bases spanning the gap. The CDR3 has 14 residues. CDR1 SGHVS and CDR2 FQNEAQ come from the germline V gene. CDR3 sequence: CASSLTGKPKEQFF. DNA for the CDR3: TGTGCCAGCAGCTTAACCGGGAAACCAAAGGAGCAGTTCTTC.

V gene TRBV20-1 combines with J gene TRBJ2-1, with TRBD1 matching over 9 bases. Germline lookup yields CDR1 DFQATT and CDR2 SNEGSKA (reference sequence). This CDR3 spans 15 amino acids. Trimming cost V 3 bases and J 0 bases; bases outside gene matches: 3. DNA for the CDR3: TGCAGTGCTAGTGGGGACAGGGCCTCCTACAATGAGCAGTTCTTC. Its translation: CSASGDRASYNEQFF.

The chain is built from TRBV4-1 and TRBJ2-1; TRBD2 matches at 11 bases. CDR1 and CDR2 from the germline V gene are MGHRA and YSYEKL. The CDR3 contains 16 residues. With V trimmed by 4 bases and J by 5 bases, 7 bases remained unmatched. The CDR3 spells CASSLPGLAENNEQFF. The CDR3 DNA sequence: TGCGCCAGCAGCCTGCCGGGACTAGCGGAAAACAATGAGCAGTTCTTC.